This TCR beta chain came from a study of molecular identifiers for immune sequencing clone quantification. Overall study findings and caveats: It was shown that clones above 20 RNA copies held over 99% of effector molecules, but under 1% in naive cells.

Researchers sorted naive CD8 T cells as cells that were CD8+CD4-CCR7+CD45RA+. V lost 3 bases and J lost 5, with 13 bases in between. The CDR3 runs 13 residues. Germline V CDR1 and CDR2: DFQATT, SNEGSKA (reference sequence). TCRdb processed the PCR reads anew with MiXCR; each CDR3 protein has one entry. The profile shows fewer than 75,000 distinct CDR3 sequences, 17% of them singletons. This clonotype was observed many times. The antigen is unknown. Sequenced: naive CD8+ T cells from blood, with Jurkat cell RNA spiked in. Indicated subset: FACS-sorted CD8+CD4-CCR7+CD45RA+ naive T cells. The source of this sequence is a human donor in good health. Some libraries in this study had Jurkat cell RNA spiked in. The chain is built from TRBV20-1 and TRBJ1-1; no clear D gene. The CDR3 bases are TGCAGTGCTAGTGACCTGGTCCAGACTGAAGCTTTCTTT. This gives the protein CSASDLVQTEAFF.